Listed here is a single TCR beta chain. The table lists this clone with a count of one. What antigen it recognizes has not been identified. No base qualities exist here, and no much larger clone lies one base off it. V sheds 2 bases and J sheds 1 base, leaving 8 bases between their ends. Per the germline V gene (reference sequence), MNHEY is the CDR1 and SMNVEV is the CDR2. The CDR3 goes from the cysteine to the phenylalanine over 14 residues. The entry retains the CDR3 DNA only, 42 bases that are in frame from base 1. The sample belongs to a study of T cell responses to AZD1222 COVID-19 vaccine (dated by TCRdb to the early 2020s). Background on the whole study: AZD1222 recipients whose second dose came at about 4 weeks and those whose second dose came at about 12 weeks were combined into one group, since spike-specific TCR depth and breadth did not differ between the two schedules. TCR sequencing was performed for more than 230 trial participants, of whom some 200 were given two doses of AZD1222 and roughly 25 were given two doses of MenACWY control vaccine. Enrollment into the trials was organized by age into subgroups of 18-55, 56-69 and 70-plus years, and those subgroups contained around 150, 28 and 57 TCR-sequenced participants, respectively.

Beyond this particular receptor, the publication reports: Nearly half of unique spike-specific TCRs reportedly recognized epitopes outside regions mutated in the B.1.351 and B.1.1.7 variants. Vaccine-associated CD4 TCRs spanned the whole spike protein, with dominant responses in regions 160-218 and 743-854. No day 14 peak-response samples were available, so repertoires were characterized only after the peak T cell response. Conclusions about previously exposed vaccinees are limited because only six or seven AZD1222 recipients were SARS-CoV-2 seropositive at baseline. The 56-69-year group was small, and its depth increase did not reach significance, likely because of low power. Participants were mostly white British and included more females than males, and it was suggested by the authors that clonal diversity may have been underestimated. Spike-specific TCR breadth and depth rose significantly after two AZD1222 doses compared with day 0 and with MenACWY recipients.

The CDR3 regions of human TCRbeta chains were subjected to immunosequencing. The original methods were these. TCRs in the repertoires were matched against a reference library of SARS-CoV-2-specific TCRs that had been generated with the MIRA antigen-specificity platform. Breadth was defined as the fraction of unique TCRs that were SARS-CoV-2-associated. Depth was defined as the fraction of total T cells that were SARS-CoV-2-associated. Using the MIRA data, every spike-specific TCR was mapped to the spike region that the TCR reacted to and assigned to either a CD4 or a CD8 class. Log10-transformed breadth and depth values were compared by one-way ANOVA with Sidak's multiple comparisons tests. What TCRdb holds here is the immuneACCESS table cut down to in-frame rearrangements. Part of the clones is not present; checked against another copy, under half of the missing clones reflect an unresolved V gene, and the others are unexplained. That table is the source of V, J and clone size, and D and trimming were worked out from the DNA. For this sample there are more than 110,000 clones; about 93% appear just once. Over 8% of the sample belongs to the ten largest clones.

The sample's time point label is to be understood as: baseline before first vaccination. Vaccinee samples were obtained from the UK trials COV001 and COV002, which included a single-blind randomized controlled phase 2/3 trial of AZD1222 (ChAdOx1 nCoV-19) in healthy adults. For TCRbeta chain sequencing, PBMC samples from trial participants were taken at day 0 and at day 28 after the second dose. This sequence uses TRBV27 and TRBJ1-1; no D gene is confidently identified. The TCR was taken from an adult in good health. Sample: peripheral blood, taken on day 0 of AZD1222 vaccination. The CDR3 region: CASSLVARNTEAFF. The DNA reads TGTGCCAGCAGTTTAGTGGCTCGGAACACTGAAGCTTTCTTT.